The entry below gives a single TCR beta chain sequence along with its context. What it recognizes is unknown. The data originate from a study of T cell responses to AZD1222 COVID-19 vaccine. General study results and limits: The CD4 TCRs associated with vaccination extended across spike and predominated at 160-218 and 743-854. Baseline seropositivity characterized only a handful of AZD1222 recipients. Donors were largely white British and mainly female; clonal diversity was possibly underestimated. Sampled repertoires all dated from after the peak T cell response.

Sequenced by immunoSEQ multiplex PCR; TCRdb stores in-frame clones only, minus some. The sample lists about 120,000 clones, around 91% occurring once. The CDR3 is made up of 14 amino acids. CDR1 is SGHRS and CDR2 is YFSETQ in the germline V gene. Trimming cost V 10 bases and J 4 bases; bases outside gene matches: 11. V is TRBV5-1 and J is TRBJ1-5, with 7 bases aligning to TRBD1. This TCR was recovered from an adult who received the AZD1222 COVID-19 vaccine. The material sequenced was peripheral blood, taken 28 days after the second AZD1222 dose. The CDR3 loop reads CAGLQTGSNQPQHF. CDR3 coding DNA: TGCGCCGGACTACAGACAGGGTCTAATCAGCCCCAGCATTTT.